The 9 T cell receptor beta chains presented below share a single source sample, sequenced in a study of early T cells in non-severe SARS-CoV-2 infection. One entry per CDR3 protein, called by TCRdb with MiXCR from the 5' RACE reads. The data hold tens of thousands of distinct CDR3 sequences, with roughly 13% observed a single time. The sample taken for sequencing was whole blood. Receptor source: an adult who was a healthcare worker with PCR-confirmed SARS-CoV-2 infection or an uninfected control (not recorded which).

This clonotype was detected only a few times. The rearrangement links TRBV29-1 to TRBJ2-3; TRBD1 matches 7 bases. With V trimmed by 5 bases and J by 3 bases, 8 bases remained unmatched. CDR1 SQVTM and CDR2 ANQGSEA come from the germline V gene. The CDR3 spans 14 residues. The CDR3, as DNA: TGCAGCGTTCGAAACAGGGGAAGGACAGATACGCAGTATTTT. Residues: CSVRNRGRTDTQYF.

This clonotype has just one count. J is TRBJ2-7 and V is TRBV29-1; the D gene is possibly TRBD1 (7 bases). The germline V gene has CDR1 SQVTM and CDR2 ANQGSEA. Trimming took 3 bases from V and 1 from J, leaving 13 bases between them. The CDR3 extends over 14 amino acids. Here the CDR3 reads CSVDGGGESYEQYF. CDR3 sequence (DNA): TGCAGCGTTGATGGAGGGGGCGAGTCCTACGAGCAGTACTTC.

This clonotype was counted between two and nine times. The rearrangement uses TRBV5-5 and TRBJ1-4, with D unclear. In germline, CDR1 is SGHKS, CDR2 YYEKEE (reference sequence). The CDR3 has 15 residues. Trimming took off 4 bases at V and 0 bases at J, with 10 bases between the two ends. CDR3 sequence: CASSDVDSTNEKLFF. The CDR3 bases are TGTGCCAGCAGCGACGTGGACTCAACTAATGAAAAACTGTTTTTT.

The V gene is TRBV7-9, the J gene TRBJ2-7, with TRBD2 identical over 7 bases. CDR3 size: 14 residues. J lost 2 bases, V lost 5 bases, and 6 bases had no gene match. Germline V gene lookup returns CDR1 SEHNR and CDR2 FQNEAQ (reference sequence). As DNA, the CDR3 is TGTGCCAGCAGCCCGACAGCGGGAACCTACGAGCAGTACTTC. Translated, it gives CASSPTAGTYEQYF. The full variable domain, rest sourced from reference TRBV7-9 and TRBJ2-7, is DTGVSQNPRHKITKRGQNVTFRCDPISEHNRLYWYRQTLGQGPEFLTYFQNEAQLEKSRLLSDRFSAERPKGSFSTLEIQRTEQGDSAMYLCASSPTAGTYEQYFGPGTRLTVT.

This clonotype was counted between two and nine times. The rearrangement joins TRBV6-2 or TRBV6-3 to TRBJ1-5; TRBD1 matches 7 bases. The CDR3 covers 14 residues. Germline V gene sequence: CDR1 MNHEY, CDR2 SVGEGT. The ends lost 4 bases at V and 7 bases at J; junction bases unmatched: 7. The CDR3 spells CASSSGGLRQPQHF. The CDR3 nucleotides are TGTGCCAGCAGTTCAGGGGGTTTAAGGCAGCCCCAGCATTTT.

Ten or more counts support this clonotype. This chain joins TRBV7-2 and TRBJ2-7; TRBD1 or TRBD2 may be the D gene (5 bases each). Germline-derived CDR1 and CDR2 are SGHTA and FQGNSA. Trimming left V 2 bases short and J 4 bases short, with 24 bases between. The CDR3 contains 18 residues. The CDR3 reads CASSLSVPGTLSSYEQYF. DNA of the CDR3: TGTGCCAGCAGCTTAAGTGTCCCAGGGACCCTCTCCTCTTACGAGCAGTACTTC. Full variable domain (outside the CDR3, taken from reference TRBV7-2 and TRBJ2-7): GAGVSQSPSNKVTEKGKDVELRCDPISGHTALYWYRQSLGQGLEFLIYFQGNSAPDKSGLPSDRFSAERTGGSVSTLTIQRTQQEDSAVYLCASSLSVPGTLSSYEQYFGPGTRLTVT.

This rearrangement joins TRBV19 to TRBJ2-1; possibly TRBD1 for D (6 bases). CDR1 and CDR2 (germline): LNHDA, SQIVND (reference sequence). The CDR3 is made up of 13 amino acids. Trimming left V 4 bases short and J 11 bases short, with 15 bases between. For the CDR3, the DNA is TGTGCCAGTAGTACCCAGGGGCTATTACAGCAGTTCTTC. The encoded protein is CASSTQGLLQQFF. Full variable domain (outside the CDR3, taken from reference TRBV19 and TRBJ2-1): DGGITQSPKYLFRKEGQNVTLSCEQNLNHDAMYWYRQDPGQGLRLIYYSQIVNDFQKGDIAEGYSVSREKKESFPLTVTSAQKNPTAFYLCASSTQGLLQQFFGPGTRLTVL.

The rearrangement uses TRBV20-1 and TRBJ2-1; 9 nucleotides line up with TRBD1. Germline lookup yields CDR1 DFQATT and CDR2 SNEGSKA (reference sequence). Trimming at V came to 0 bases and at J to 4 bases, leaving 4 bases not matched to a gene. There are 15 residues in the CDR3. The CDR3 region is CSARDGTGRYNEQFF. CDR3 coding DNA: TGCAGTGCTAGAGATGGGACAGGGCGTTACAATGAGCAGTTCTTC.

There are a few counts of this clonotype. The chain employs TRBV20-1 and TRBJ2-5; 9 bases match TRBD2. This CDR3 has 13 residues. The germline gives CDR1 DFQATT, CDR2 SNEGSKA (reference sequence). The V gene end was trimmed by 3 bases and the J gene end by 4 bases; junction bases not matched to a gene: 3. The CDR3 sequence is CSASSAGGETQYF. Here the CDR3 DNA reads TGCAGTGCTAGCTCAGCGGGAGGAGAGACCCAGTACTTC.